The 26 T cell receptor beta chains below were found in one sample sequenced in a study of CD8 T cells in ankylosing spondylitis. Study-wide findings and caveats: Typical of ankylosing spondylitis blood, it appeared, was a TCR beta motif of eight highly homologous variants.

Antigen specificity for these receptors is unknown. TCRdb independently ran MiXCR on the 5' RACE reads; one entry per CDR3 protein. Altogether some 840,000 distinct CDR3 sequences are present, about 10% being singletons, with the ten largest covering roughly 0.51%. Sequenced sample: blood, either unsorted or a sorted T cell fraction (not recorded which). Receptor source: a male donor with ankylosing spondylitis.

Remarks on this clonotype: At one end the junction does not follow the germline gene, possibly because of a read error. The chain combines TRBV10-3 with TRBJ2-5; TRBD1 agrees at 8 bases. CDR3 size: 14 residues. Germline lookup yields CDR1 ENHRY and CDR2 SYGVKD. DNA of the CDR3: TGTGTCATCAGCCCGGACAGGGAGGCAAAGACCCAGTACTTC. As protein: CVISPDREAKTQYF.

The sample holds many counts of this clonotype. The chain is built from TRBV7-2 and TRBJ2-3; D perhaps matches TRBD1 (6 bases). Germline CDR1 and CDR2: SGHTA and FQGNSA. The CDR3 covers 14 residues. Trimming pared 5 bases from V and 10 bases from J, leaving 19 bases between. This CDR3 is CASSPGHGIGAQYF. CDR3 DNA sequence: TGTGCCAGCAGCCCGGGACACGGGATAGGTGCGCAGTATTTT.

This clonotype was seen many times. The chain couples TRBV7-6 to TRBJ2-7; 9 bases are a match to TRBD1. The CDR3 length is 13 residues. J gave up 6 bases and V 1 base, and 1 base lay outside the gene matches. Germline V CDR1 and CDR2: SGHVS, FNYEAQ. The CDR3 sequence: CASSLGDRAEQYF. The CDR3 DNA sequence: TGTGCCAGCAGCTTAGGGGACAGGGCCGAGCAGTACTTC. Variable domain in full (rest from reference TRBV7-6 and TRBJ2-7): GAGVSQSPRYKVTKRGQDVALRCDPISGHVSLYWYRQALGQGPEFLTYFNYEAQQDKSGLPNDRFSAERPEGSISTLTIQRTEQRDSAMYRCASSLGDRAEQYFGPGTRLTVT.

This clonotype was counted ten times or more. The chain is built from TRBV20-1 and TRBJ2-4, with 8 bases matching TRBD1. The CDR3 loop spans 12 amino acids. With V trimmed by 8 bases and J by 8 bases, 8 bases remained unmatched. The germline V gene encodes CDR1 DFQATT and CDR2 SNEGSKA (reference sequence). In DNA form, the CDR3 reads TGCAGTCCGACAGGGGAAGGTGACATTCAGTACTTC. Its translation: CSPTGEGDIQYF.

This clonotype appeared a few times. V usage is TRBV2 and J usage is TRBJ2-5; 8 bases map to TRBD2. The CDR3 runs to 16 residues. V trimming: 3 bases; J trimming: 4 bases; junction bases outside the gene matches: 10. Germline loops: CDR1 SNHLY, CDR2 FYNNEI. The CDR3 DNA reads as TGTGCCAGCAGTGAGGGGGTGACTAGCGTGGGAGAGACCCAGTACTTC. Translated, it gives CASSEGVTSVGETQYF. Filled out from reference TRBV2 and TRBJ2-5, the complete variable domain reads EPEVTQTPSHQVTQMGQEVILRCVPISNHLYFYWYRQILGQKVEFLVSFYNNEISEKSEIFDDQFSVERPDGSNFTLKIRSTKLEDSAMYFCASSEGVTSVGETQYFGPGTRLLVL.

For the CDR3, the DNA is TGTGCCAGCAGCTCTGGGGACAGGCCCTTCTCCTACAATGAGCAGTTCTTC. It specifies CASSSGDRPFSYNEQFF. The rearrangement joins TRBV11-2 to TRBJ2-1; 8 bases line up with TRBD1. The CDR3 is 17 amino acids. Trimming took 4 bases from V and 0 from J; bases not matched to a gene: 8. Looked up from germline, CDR1 is SGHAT and CDR2 is FQNNGV. Full variable domain (remainder filled in from reference TRBV11-2 and TRBJ2-1): EAGVAQSPRYKIIEKRQSVAFWCNPISGHATLYWYQQILGQGPKLLIQFQNNGVVDDSQLPKDRFSAERLKGVDSTLKIQPAKLEDSAVYLCASSSGDRPFSYNEQFFGPGTRLTVL.

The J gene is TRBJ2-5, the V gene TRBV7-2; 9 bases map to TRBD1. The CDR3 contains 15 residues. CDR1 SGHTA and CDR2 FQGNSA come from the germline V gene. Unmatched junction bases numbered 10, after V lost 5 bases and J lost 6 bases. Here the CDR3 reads CASSPSGTGRKTQYF. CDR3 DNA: TGTGCCAGCAGCCCCTCCGGGACAGGGAGGAAGACCCAGTACTTC. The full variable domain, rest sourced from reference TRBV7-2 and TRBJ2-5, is GAGVSQSPSNKVTEKGKDVELRCDPISGHTALYWYRQSLGQGLEFLIYFQGNSAPDKSGLPSDRFSAERTGGSVSTLTIQRTQQEDSAVYLCASSPSGTGRKTQYFGPGTRLLVL.

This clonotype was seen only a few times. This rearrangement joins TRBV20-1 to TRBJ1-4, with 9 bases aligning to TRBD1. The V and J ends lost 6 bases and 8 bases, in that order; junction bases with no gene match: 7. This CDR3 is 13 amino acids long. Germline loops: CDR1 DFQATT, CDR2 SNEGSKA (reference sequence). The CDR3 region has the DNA TGCAGTGCCGCCGGGACAGGGTACGAAAAACTGTTTTTT. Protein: CSAAGTGYEKLFF.

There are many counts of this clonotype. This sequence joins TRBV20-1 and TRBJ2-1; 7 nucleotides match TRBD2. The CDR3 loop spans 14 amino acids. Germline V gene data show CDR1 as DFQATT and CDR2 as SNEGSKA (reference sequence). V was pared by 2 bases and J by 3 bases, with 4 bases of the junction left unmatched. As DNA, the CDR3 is TGCAGTGCTAGACCGGGACTAATCTACAATGAGCAGTTCTTC. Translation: CSARPGLIYNEQFF.

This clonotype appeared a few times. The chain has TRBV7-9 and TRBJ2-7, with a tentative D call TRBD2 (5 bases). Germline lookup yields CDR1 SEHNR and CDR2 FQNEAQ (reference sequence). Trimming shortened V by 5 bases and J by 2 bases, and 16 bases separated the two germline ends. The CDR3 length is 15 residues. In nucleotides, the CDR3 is TGTGCCAGCAGCAAGCCGGGAAGCGCCACCTACGAGCAGTACTTC. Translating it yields CASSKPGSATYEQYF.

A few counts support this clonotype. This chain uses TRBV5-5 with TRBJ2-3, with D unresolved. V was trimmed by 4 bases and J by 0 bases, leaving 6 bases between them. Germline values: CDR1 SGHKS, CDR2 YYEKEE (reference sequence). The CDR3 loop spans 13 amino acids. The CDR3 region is CASSIASTDTQYF. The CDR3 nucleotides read TGTGCCAGCAGCATCGCTAGCACAGATACGCAGTATTTT.

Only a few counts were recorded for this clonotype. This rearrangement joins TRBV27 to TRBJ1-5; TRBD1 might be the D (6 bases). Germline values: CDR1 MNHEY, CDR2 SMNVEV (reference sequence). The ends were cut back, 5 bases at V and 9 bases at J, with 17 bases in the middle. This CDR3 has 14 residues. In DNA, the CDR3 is TGTGCCAGCAGTCTTATTTGGGGGCCGGTGCCCCAGCATTTT. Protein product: CASSLIWGPVPQHF.

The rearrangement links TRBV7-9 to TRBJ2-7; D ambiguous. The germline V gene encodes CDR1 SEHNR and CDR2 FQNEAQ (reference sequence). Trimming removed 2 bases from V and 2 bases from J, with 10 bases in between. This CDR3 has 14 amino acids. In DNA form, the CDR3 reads TGTGCCAGCAGCTTAAACAGCTTTACCTACGAGCAGTACTTC. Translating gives CASSLNSFTYEQYF.

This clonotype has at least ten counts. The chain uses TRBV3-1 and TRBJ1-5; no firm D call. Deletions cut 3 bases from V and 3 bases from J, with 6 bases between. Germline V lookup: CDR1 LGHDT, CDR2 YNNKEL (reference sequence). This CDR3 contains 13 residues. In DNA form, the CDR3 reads TGTGCCAGCAGCCAGGGCCCCAATCAGCCCCAGCATTTT. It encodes CASSQGPNQPQHF.

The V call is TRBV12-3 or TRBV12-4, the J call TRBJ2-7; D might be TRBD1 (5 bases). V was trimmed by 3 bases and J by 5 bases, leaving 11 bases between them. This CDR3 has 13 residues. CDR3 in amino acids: CASSFSSGHEQYF. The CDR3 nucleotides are TGTGCCAGCAGTTTCAGTTCAGGGCACGAGCAGTACTTC.

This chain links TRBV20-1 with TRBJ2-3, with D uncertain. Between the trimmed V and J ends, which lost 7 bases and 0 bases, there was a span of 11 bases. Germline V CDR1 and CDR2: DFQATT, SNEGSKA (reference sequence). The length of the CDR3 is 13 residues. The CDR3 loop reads CSGAAPSTDTQYF. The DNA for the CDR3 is TGCAGTGGGGCGGCCCCCAGCACAGATACGCAGTATTTT.

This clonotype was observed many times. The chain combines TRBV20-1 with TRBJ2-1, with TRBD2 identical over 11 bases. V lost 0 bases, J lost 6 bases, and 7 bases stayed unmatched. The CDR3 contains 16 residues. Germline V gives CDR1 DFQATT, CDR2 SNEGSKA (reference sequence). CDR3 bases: TGCAGTGCTAGAGATGTCGGACTAGCGGGTCGCAATGAGCAGTTCTTC. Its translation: CSARDVGLAGRNEQFF.

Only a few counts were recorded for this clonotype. The CDR3 DNA is TGCAGTGCTAGAGATCTTAGCGATCAAGAGACCCAGTACTTC. As protein: CSARDLSDQETQYF. This chain joins TRBV20-1 and TRBJ2-5; possibly TRBD2 for D (5 bases). Trimming took off 0 bases at V and 2 bases at J, with 10 bases between the two ends. Germline V gene data show CDR1 as DFQATT and CDR2 as SNEGSKA (reference sequence). The CDR3 is 14 amino acids.

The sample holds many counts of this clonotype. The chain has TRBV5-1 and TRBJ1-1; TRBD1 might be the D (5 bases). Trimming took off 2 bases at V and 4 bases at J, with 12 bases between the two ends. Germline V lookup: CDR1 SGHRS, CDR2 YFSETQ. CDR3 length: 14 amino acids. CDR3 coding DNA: TGCGCCAGCAGCTTCGCAGGGTCTGGCACTGAAGCTTTCTTT. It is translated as CASSFAGSGTEAFF.

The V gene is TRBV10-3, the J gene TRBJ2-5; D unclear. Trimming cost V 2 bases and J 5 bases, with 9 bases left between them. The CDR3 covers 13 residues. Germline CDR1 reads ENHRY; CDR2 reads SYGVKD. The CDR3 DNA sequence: TGTGCCATCAGTGAGGGGTCGGTGGAGACCCAGTACTTC. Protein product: CAISEGSVETQYF.

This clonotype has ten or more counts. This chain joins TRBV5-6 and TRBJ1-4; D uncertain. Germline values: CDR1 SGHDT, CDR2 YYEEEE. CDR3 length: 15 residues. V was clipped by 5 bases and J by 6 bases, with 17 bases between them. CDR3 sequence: CASSLPILGDEKLFF. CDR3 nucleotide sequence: TGTGCCAGCAGTCTTCCCATTCTCGGGGATGAAAAACTGTTTTTT.

The CDR3: CSATKNYGYTF. CDR3 sequence (DNA): TGCAGTGCTACTAAGAACTATGGCTACACCTTC. The chain employs TRBV20-1 and TRBJ1-2, with D uncertain. Trimming shortened V by 4 bases and J by 2 bases, and 5 bases separated the two germline ends. The CDR3 spans 11 residues. Germline V gene lookup returns CDR1 DFQATT and CDR2 SNEGSKA (reference sequence).

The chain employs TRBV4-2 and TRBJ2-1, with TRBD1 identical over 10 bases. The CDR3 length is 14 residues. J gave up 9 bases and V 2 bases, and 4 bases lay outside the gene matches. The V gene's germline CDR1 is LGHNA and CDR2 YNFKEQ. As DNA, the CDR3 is TGTGCCAGCAGCCAACCGGGACAGGGGACTGAGCAGTTCTTC. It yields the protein CASSQPGQGTEQFF.

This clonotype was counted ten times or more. Here the CDR3 DNA reads TGTGCCATCAGTGAGTCGAGTGCTGAGCAGTTCTTC. Its translation: CAISESSAEQFF. The chain carries TRBV10-3 and TRBJ2-1, with D uncertain. This CDR3 is 12 amino acids long. Trimming removed 0 bases from V and 9 bases from J, with 6 bases in between. Looked up from germline, CDR1 is ENHRY and CDR2 is SYGVKD.

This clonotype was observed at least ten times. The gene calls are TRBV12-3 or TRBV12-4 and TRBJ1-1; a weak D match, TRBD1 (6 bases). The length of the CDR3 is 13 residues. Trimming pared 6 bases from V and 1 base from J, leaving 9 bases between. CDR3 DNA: TGTGCCAGCAGATGGACAGAGAACACTGAAGCTTTCTTT. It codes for CASRWTENTEAFF.

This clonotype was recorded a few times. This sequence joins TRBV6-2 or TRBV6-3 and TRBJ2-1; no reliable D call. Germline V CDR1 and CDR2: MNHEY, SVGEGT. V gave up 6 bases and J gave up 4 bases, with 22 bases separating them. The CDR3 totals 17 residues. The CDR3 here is CASSPSLLHTLYNEQFF. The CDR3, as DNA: TGTGCCAGCAGCCCATCCCTCCTCCACACCCTTTACAATGAGCAGTTCTTC.